Listed below are T cell receptor beta chains from one sample, sequenced in a study of blood T cell repertoires in COVID-19. Only in-frame clones appear in the TCRdb table, and some are missing; sequencing was by immunoSEQ multiplex PCR. Of roughly 240,000 clones listed, about 80% were seen once; the top ten hold 1.5% to 2%. Material for sequencing was peripheral blood. Receptors originate from a woman at least 80 years old with acute or convalescent COVID-19. Both conserved end residues are part of each CDR3. A D gene is named only where the DNA matches it firmly. Clone size is given for some rows only: seen once, a few or many times, or a class if the clone is expanded.

D,V,J,size,DNA,CDR3
TRBD2,TRBV28,TRBJ2-5,.,TGTGCCAGCAGTTTATCGGCGGGGGGGCGGGAGACCCAGTACTTC,CASSLSAGGRETQYF
TRBD2,TRBV6-2/TRBV6-3,TRBJ2-5,.,TGTGCCAGCAGTTACTCGCCCGGACTAGCGGGAGGGGAGACCCAGTACTTC,CASSYSPGLAGGETQYF
.,TRBV18,TRBJ2-3,.,TGTGCCAGCTCACCACCGTACCCGGGCACAGATACGCAGTATTTT,CASSPPYPGTDTQYF
TRBD2,TRBV6-2/TRBV6-3,TRBJ2-4,once,TGTGCCAGCAGCTGGAGCGGGGGAGTAGCCAAAAACATTCAGTACTTC,CASSWSGGVAKNIQYF
.,TRBV7-2,TRBJ2-3,.,TGTGCCAGCAGCTTAGGTGGGCTCCAATCAGATACGCAGTATTTT,CASSLGGLQSDTQYF
.,TRBV7-2,TRBJ1-2,.,TGTGCCAGCAGCTTAGAACGCAGGGCTCTCGGCTATGGCTACACCTTC,CASSLERRALGYGYTF
TRBD1,TRBV19,TRBJ2-7,.,TGTGCCAGTAGTCCACAGGGACAGCCTTACGAGCAGTACTTC,CASSPQGQPYEQYF
.,TRBV19,TRBJ2-7,.,TGTGCCAGTAGTTCCCCACGGGGATCCTACGAGCAGTACTTC,CASSSPRGSYEQYF
TRBD1,TRBV18,TRBJ2-1,.,TGTGCCAGCTCACAAAACCGGGACAGGGAGAATGAGCAGTTCTTC,CASSQNRDRENEQFF
.,TRBV7-6,TRBJ2-7,.,TGTGCCAGCAGCTTAGGGCCAGGGCAGGGCTACGAGCAGTACTTC,CASSLGPGQGYEQYF
.,TRBV7-2,TRBJ2-1,.,TGTGCCAGCAGCTTAGGGAGCTCCCGCTCCTACAATGAGCAGTTCTTC,CASSLGSSRSYNEQFF
TRBD2,TRBV5-1,TRBJ2-1,.,TGCGCCAGCACCTTCGGGACTAGCGAGTACAATGAGCAGTTCTTC,CASTFGTSEYNEQFF
TRBD1,TRBV7-9,TRBJ2-5,.,TGTGCCAGCAGCTTAGGGCAGGGGGCTGTGGAGACCCAGTACTTC,CASSLGQGAVETQYF
.,TRBV12-3/TRBV12-4,TRBJ2-2,.,TGTGCCAGCAGTTTCGCCGGGGAGCTGTTTTTT,CASSFAGELFF
.,TRBV21-1,TRBJ1-1,once,TGTGCCAGTCTGAATAGAGACAGGGACCCCATGAACACTGAAGCTTTCTTT,CASLNRDRDPMNTEAFF
TRBD1,TRBV6-4,TRBJ1-6,.,TGTGCCAGCAGTGAGAGTGGGACAGGGATTTCACCCCTCCACTTT,CASSESGTGISPLHF
.,TRBV7-2,TRBJ2-1,.,TGTGCCAGCCGGGACTTCACCTACAATGAGCAGTTCTTC,CASRDFTYNEQFF
.,TRBV21-1,TRBJ2-2,once,TGTGCCAGCGGATACAGGGGGCGAAGTTTGGCCGGGGAGCTGTTTTTT,CASGYRGRSLAGELFF
.,TRBV11-2,TRBJ2-1,.,TGTGCCAGCAGCCCCCGTTGGAGCTCCTACAATGAGCAGTTCTTC,CASSPRWSSYNEQFF
.,TRBV7-2,TRBJ2-1,.,TGTGCCAGCAGCTTAACTCCGGGAGCCTACAATGAGCAGTTCTTC,CASSLTPGAYNEQFF
TRBD1,TRBV15,TRBJ1-6,.,TGTGCCACCAGCAGACTTTCCGGGACAGGGAGTTCACCCCTCCACTTT,CATSRLSGTGSSPLHF
TRBD1,TRBV18,TRBJ2-1,.,TGTGCCAGCTCACCATTAAAGGGGGCGTCCTACAATGAGCAGTTCTTC,CASSPLKGASYNEQFF
.,TRBV29-1,TRBJ2-7,few,TGCAGCGTTGAAGCGGGGTATAACGACGAGCAGTACTTC,CSVEAGYNDEQYF
TRBD2,TRBV6-2/TRBV6-3,TRBJ2-1,.,TGTGCCAGCAGTTACCGACCTCAGATAGGGGGTGCGGGAGGGCGCAATGAGCAGTTCTTC,CASSYRPQIGGAGGRNEQFF
.,TRBV7-3,TRBJ2-3,.,TGTGCCAGCAGCCAACAGGGACACTACACAGATACGCAGTATTTT,CASSQQGHYTDTQYF
.,TRBV5-1,TRBJ2-1,.,TGCGCCAGCAGCTTGGGAGGGAGGTGGGGCAATGAGCAGTTCTTC,CASSLGGRWGNEQFF
.,TRBV10-3,TRBJ2-5,.,TGTGCCATCAGTGAGTCGAGCACGGTACAAGAGACCCAGTACTTC,CAISESSTVQETQYF
.,TRBV5-1,TRBJ2-7,.,TGCGCCAGCAGCTTCTCCCCCTCCTACGAGCAGTACTTC,CASSFSPSYEQYF
TRBD1,TRBV7-2,TRBJ1-1,.,TGTGCCAGCAGCGCCGGGACAGGGCCTGAAGCTTTCTTT,CASSAGTGPEAFF
.,TRBV11-2,TRBJ1-2,.,TGTGCCAGCAGCTTGGGGGGATCAAACTATGGCTACACCTTC,CASSLGGSNYGYTF
TRBD1,TRBV18,TRBJ1-5,.,TGTGCCAGCTCCGGACAGGGGAGCAATCAGCCCCAGCATTTT,CASSGQGSNQPQHF
.,TRBV28,TRBJ1-1,.,TGTGCCAGCGTCCCCGCAAGGAGGAACACTGAAGCTTTCTTT,CASVPARRNTEAFF
.,TRBV28,TRBJ1-5,.,TGTGCCAGCAGTTTCCGCGGGTATCAGCCCCAGCATTTT,CASSFRGYQPQHF
.,TRBV5-8,TRBJ1-1,.,TGTGCCAGCAGCCCCAGGTCCGGGAACACTGAAGCTTTCTTT,CASSPRSGNTEAFF
.,TRBV10-3,TRBJ2-5,.,TGTGCCATCAGTGCGGGGACTGCTCTTGGGCCCCAGTACTTC,CAISAGTALGPQYF
TRBD1,TRBV28,TRBJ2-7,.,TGTGCCAGCAGTTGGAGACAGGGGGCAAAACACTTC,CASSWRQGAKHF